A single sample gave rise to the 5 T cell receptor beta chains below, sequenced in a study of control samples from healthy donors and cancer patients. The method was immunoSEQ multiplex PCR; TCRdb's version includes in-frame clones alone and lacks a portion of them. The data contain 100,000 to 150,000 clones, about nine tenths of them seen just once; the ten biggest clones take up around 8.7%. The specimen sequenced was blood. These receptors all stem from a middle-aged man in good health.

The V and J genes are TRBV19 and TRBJ1-4; D perhaps matches TRBD1 (6 bases). Germline assignment: CDR1 LNHDA and CDR2 SQIVND (reference sequence). The CDR3 contains 15 residues. Trimming took off 4 bases at V and 3 bases at J, with 12 bases between the two ends. CDR3 sequence reads: CASSTRDTPNEKLFF. The CDR3 bases are TGTGCCAGTAGTACTCGGGACACCCCTAATGAAAAACTGTTTTTT. The full variable domain, rest sourced from reference TRBV19 and TRBJ1-4, is DGGITQSPKYLFRKEGQNVTLSCEQNLNHDAMYWYRQDPGQGLRLIYYSQIVNDFQKGDIAEGYSVSREKKESFPLTVTSAQKNPTAFYLCASSTRDTPNEKLFFGSGTQLSVL.

The J gene is TRBJ2-3, the V gene TRBV7-2; D gene unclear. This CDR3 region has 13 residues. Germline V gene lookup returns CDR1 SGHTA and CDR2 FQGNSA. V was clipped by 5 bases and J by 2 bases, with 8 bases between them. CDR3 sequence reads: CASSPDPTDTQYF. The CDR3 nucleotides are TGTGCCAGCAGCCCCGACCCCACAGATACGCAGTATTTT.

The rearrangement joins TRBV11-3 to TRBJ1-2; D ambiguous. There are 12 residues in the CDR3. Deletions cut 0 bases from V and 7 bases from J, with 6 bases between. The germline V gene encodes CDR1 SGHNT and CDR2 YENEEA. The CDR3 protein is CASSLEGPGYTF. Written as DNA, the CDR3 is TGTGCCAGCAGCTTAGAAGGGCCTGGCTACACCTTC.

The chain recombines TRBV5-1 with TRBJ1-4; possible D gene TRBD1, 6 bases. CDR3 length equals 15 residues. V lost 4 bases and J 3 bases, leaving 13 bases between the germline ends. CDR1 and CDR2 from the germline V gene are SGHRS and YFSETQ. CDR3 residues: CASSQFGGPNEKLFF. In DNA, the CDR3 is TGCGCCAGCAGCCAGTTCGGGGGGCCTAATGAAAAACTGTTTTTT.

CDR3 sequence: CASSSSGGPEAFF. The CDR3 DNA reads as TGTGCCAGCAGCTCGTCCGGGGGGCCTGAAGCTTTCTTT. The chain is built from TRBV7-9 and TRBJ1-1; D is perhaps TRBD1 (6 bases). V lost 4 bases and J 6 bases, leaving 12 bases between the germline ends. The CDR3 extends over 13 amino acids. The germline CDR1 and CDR2 sequences are SEHNR and FQNEAQ (reference sequence).